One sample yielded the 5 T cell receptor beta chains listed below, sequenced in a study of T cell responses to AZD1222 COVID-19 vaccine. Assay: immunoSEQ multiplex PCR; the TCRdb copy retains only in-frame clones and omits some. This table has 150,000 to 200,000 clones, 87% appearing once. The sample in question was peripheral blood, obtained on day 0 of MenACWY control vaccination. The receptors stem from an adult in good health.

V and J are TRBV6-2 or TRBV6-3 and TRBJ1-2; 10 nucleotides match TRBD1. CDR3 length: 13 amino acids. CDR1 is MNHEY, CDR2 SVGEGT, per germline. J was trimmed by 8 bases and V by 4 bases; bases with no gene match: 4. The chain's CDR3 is CASSLTGGIGYTF. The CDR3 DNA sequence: TGTGCCAGCAGTTTGACAGGGGGCATCGGCTACACCTTC.

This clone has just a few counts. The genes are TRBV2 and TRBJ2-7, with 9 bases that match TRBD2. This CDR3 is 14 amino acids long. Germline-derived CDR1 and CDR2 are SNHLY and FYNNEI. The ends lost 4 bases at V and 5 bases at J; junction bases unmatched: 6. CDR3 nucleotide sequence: TGTGCCAGCAGTGGGGCGGGAGGGCCCCACGAGCAGTACTTC. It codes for CASSGAGGPHEQYF.

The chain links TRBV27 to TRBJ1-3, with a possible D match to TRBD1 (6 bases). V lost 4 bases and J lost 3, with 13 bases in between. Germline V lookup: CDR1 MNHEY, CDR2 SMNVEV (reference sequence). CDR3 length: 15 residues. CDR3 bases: TGTGCCAGCAGTTCTACAGGGCTCGGTGGAAACACCATATATTTT. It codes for CASSSTGLGGNTIYF.

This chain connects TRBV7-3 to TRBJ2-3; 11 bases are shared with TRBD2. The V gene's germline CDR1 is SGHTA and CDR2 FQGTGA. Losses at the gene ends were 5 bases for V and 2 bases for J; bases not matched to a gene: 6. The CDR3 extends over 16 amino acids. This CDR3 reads CASSPGTSGPTDTQYF. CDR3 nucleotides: TGTGCCAGCAGCCCCGGGACTAGCGGCCCCACAGATACGCAGTATTTT. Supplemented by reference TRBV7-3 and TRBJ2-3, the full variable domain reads GAGVSQTPSNKVTEKGKYVELRCDPISGHTALYWYRQSLGQGPEFLIYFQGTGAADDSGLPNDRFFAVRPEGSVSTLKIQRTERGDSAVYLCASSPGTSGPTDTQYFGPGTRLTVL.

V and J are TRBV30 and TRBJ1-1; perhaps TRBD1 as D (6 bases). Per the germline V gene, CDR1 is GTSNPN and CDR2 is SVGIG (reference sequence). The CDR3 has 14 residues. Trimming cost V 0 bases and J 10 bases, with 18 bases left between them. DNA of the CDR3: TGTGCCTGGAGTGTAATGGGGGGGGCGAGGGGAGCTTTCTTT. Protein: CAWSVMGGARGAFF. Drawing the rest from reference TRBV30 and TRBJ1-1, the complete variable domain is SQTIHQWPATLVQPVGSPLSLECTVEGTSNPNLYWYRQAAGRGLQLLFYSVGIGQISSEVPQNLSASRPQDRQFILSSKKLLLSDSGFYLCAWSVMGGARGAFFGQGTRLTVV.